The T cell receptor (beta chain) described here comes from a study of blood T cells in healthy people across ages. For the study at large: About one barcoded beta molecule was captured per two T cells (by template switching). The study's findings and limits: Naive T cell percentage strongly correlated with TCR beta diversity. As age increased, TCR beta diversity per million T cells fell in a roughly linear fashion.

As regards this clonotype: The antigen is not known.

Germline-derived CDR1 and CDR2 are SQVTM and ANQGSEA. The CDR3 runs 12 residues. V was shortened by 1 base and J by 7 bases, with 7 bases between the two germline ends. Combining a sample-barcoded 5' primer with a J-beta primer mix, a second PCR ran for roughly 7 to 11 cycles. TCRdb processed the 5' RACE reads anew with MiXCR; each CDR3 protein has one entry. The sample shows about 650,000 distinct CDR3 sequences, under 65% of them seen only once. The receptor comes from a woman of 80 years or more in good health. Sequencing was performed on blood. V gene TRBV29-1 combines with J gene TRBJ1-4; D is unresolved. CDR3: CSVEGGSEKLFF. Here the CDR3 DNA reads TGCAGCGTTGAAGGAGGGAGTGAAAAACTGTTTTTT.